The 25 T cell receptor beta chains below come from one sample, sequenced in a study of OX40 agonist ivuxolimab in advanced cancers. The repertoire was sequenced with immunoSEQ multiplex PCR; TCRdb's copy has only in-frame clones and lacks some. The table has around 26,000 clones, almost 80% seen once. Sequenced here: CD4+ or CD8+ T cells sorted from blood, sampled in a trial of the OX40 agonist ivuxolimab. These receptors were collected from an adult with an advanced solid tumor such as melanoma, head and neck, liver or kidney cancer.

The chain is built from TRBV30 and TRBJ1-2, with D possibly matching TRBD1 (6 bases). The CDR3 contains 15 residues. The V and J ends lost 0 bases and 3 bases respectively, with 14 bases between them. Germline V CDR1 and CDR2: GTSNPN, SVGIG (reference sequence). CDR3 nucleotides: TGTGCCTGGAGTGTAGGGGGGGCGACATACTATGGCTACACCTTC. Translation gives CAWSVGGATYYGYTF. Full variable domain (outside the CDR3, taken from reference TRBV30 and TRBJ1-2): SQTIHQWPATLVQPVGSPLSLECTVEGTSNPNLYWYRQAAGRGLQLLFYSVGIGQISSEVPQNLSASRPQDRQFILSSKKLLLSDSGFYLCAWSVGGATYYGYTFGSGTRLTVV.

The rearrangement links TRBV6-6 to TRBJ1-2; D not resolved. V lost 2 bases to trimming and J lost 7 bases, with 14 bases between them. Germline loops: CDR1 MNHNY, CDR2 SVGAGI (reference sequence). This CDR3 has 14 residues. In DNA, the CDR3 is TGTGCCAGCAGTTACATAGGGAGTGGAGCTGGCTACACCTTC. Translated, it gives CASSYIGSGAGYTF.

DNA of the CDR3: TGTGCCAGTAGCACGGAGGGGCTGGGGACTGAAGCTTTCTTT. Translated: CASSTEGLGTEAFF. The chain carries TRBV19 and TRBJ1-1; the D gene is possibly TRBD1 (5 bases). From germline, CDR1 is LNHDA and CDR2 SQIVND (reference sequence). This CDR3 contains 14 residues. Trimming left V 6 bases short and J 5 bases short, with 16 bases between.

This chain uses TRBV7-9 with TRBJ2-7; 9 nucleotides align to TRBD1. V was clipped by 3 bases and J by 6 bases; unmatched bases: 6. Germline loops: CDR1 SEHNR, CDR2 FQNEAQ (reference sequence). The CDR3 loop spans 14 amino acids. The CDR3 here is CASSFRTGAREQYF. In DNA, the CDR3 is TGTGCCAGCAGCTTTCGGACAGGGGCCCGCGAGCAGTACTTC.

The V call is TRBV7-9, the J call TRBJ2-5; D gene unclear. Germline V CDR1 and CDR2: SEHNR, FQNEAQ (reference sequence). CDR3 size: 12 residues. Trimming removed 4 bases from V and 5 bases from J, with 8 bases in between. The CDR3 here is CASSSEDETQYF. The CDR3 bases are TGTGCCAGCAGCTCCGAGGATGAGACCCAGTACTTC. The full variable domain, with the rest looked up from reference TRBV7-9 and TRBJ2-5, is DTGVSQNPRHKITKRGQNVTFRCDPISEHNRLYWYRQTLGQGPEFLTYFQNEAQLEKSRLLSDRFSAERPKGSFSTLEIQRTEQGDSAMYLCASSSEDETQYFGPGTRLLVL.

The chain couples TRBV11-2 to TRBJ1-2; possibly TRBD1 for D (6 bases). Between the trimmed V and J ends, which lost 0 bases and 6 bases, there was a span of 8 bases. CDR3 length equals 13 residues. CDR1 SGHAT and CDR2 FQNNGV come from the germline V gene. CDR3 coding DNA: TGTGCCAGCAGCTTAGACAGGGGTCATGGCTACACCTTC. As protein: CASSLDRGHGYTF.

The J gene is TRBJ1-2, the V gene TRBV30; possibly TRBD1 for D (5 bases). V was clipped by 2 bases and J by 10 bases, with 14 bases between them. Looked up from germline, CDR1 is GTSNPN and CDR2 is SVGIG (reference sequence). This CDR3 contains 12 residues. Here the CDR3 reads CAWSTDGATYTF. The CDR3 DNA reads as TGTGCCTGGAGTACAGATGGGGCGACCTACACCTTC.

The chain combines TRBV4-1 with TRBJ1-2; D not resolved. The CDR3 consists of 15 residues. V gave up 0 bases and J gave up 3 bases, with 11 bases separating them. Germline CDR1 and CDR2: MGHRA and YSYEKL. This CDR3 reads CASSQDRKTYYGYTF. In nucleotides, the CDR3 is TGCGCCAGCAGCCAAGATCGAAAAACCTACTATGGCTACACCTTC.

This chain joins TRBV7-6 and TRBJ2-5, with TRBD1 matching 7 bases. Trimming took 3 bases from V and 1 from J; bases not matched to a gene: 8. Germline V gives CDR1 SGHVS, CDR2 FNYEAQ. The CDR3 loop spans 16 amino acids. In DNA form, the CDR3 reads TGTGCCAGCAGCTTTAGCGTAGGGGGCCGCCAAGAGACCCAGTACTTC. This codes for CASSFSVGGRQETQYF.

In the case of this clone: The junction departs from the called germline gene at one end, perhaps through a read error. The chain has TRBV6-5 and TRBJ1-1; D might be TRBD1 (6 bases). Germline V CDR1 and CDR2: MNHEY, SVGAGI. The length of the CDR3 is 13 residues. In nucleotides, the CDR3 is TGTGCCAGCATTTACAGGGACGGGGCTGAAGCTTTCTTT. Protein: CASIYRDGAEAFF.

V usage is TRBV5-1 and J usage is TRBJ2-3; the match to TRBD2 covers 7 bases. After removal of 4 bases from V and 0 bases from J, the junction contained 8 bases not matched to a gene. The CDR3 is 16 amino acids. Germline CDR1 and CDR2: SGHRS and YFSETQ. The CDR3 spells CASSPSGAVSTDTQYF. DNA for the CDR3: TGCGCCAGCAGCCCGAGCGGGGCGGTAAGCACAGATACGCAGTATTTT.

This clone was seen more than once but under ten times. The chain employs TRBV30 and TRBJ2-2, with TRBD1 as a possible D gene (6 bases). This CDR3 contains 16 residues. CDR1 is GTSNPN and CDR2 is SVGIG in the germline V gene (reference sequence). V was cut by 0 bases and J by 6 bases, with 17 bases left in between. DNA for the CDR3: TGTGCCTGGAGTGTACGGGGACAACTACCCCCCGGGGAGCTGTTTTTT. Translation gives CAWSVRGQLPPGELFF.

This chain joins TRBV7-9 and TRBJ2-4; a possible D gene is TRBD2 (5 bases). Germline V gene lookup returns CDR1 SEHNR and CDR2 FQNEAQ (reference sequence). CDR3 length: 13 amino acids. The V gene lost 3 bases and the J gene lost 6 bases, with 9 bases spanning the gap. CDR3 protein: CASSFRTVNIQYF. Here the CDR3 DNA reads TGTGCCAGCAGCTTTCGGACTGTAAACATTCAGTACTTC.

This chain connects TRBV5-4 to TRBJ1-6; the D gene is possibly TRBD1 (5 bases). In germline, CDR1 is SGHNT, CDR2 YYREEE (reference sequence). Trimming removed 5 bases at V and 8 bases at J, with 14 bases between. The CDR3 consists of 14 residues. The CDR3 region has the DNA TGTGCCAGCAGACAAACAGGAGGGGATTCACCCCTCCACTTT. Its translation is CASRQTGGDSPLHF.

The CDR3 loop reads CASSSRDQPQHF. The CDR3, as DNA: TGTGCCAGCAGCTCCAGGGATCAGCCCCAGCATTTT. The J gene is TRBJ1-5, the V gene TRBV7-2; D might be TRBD1 (5 bases). With 4 bases removed from V and 5 bases from J, the gap between germline ends came to 6 bases. Per the germline V gene, CDR1 is SGHTA and CDR2 is FQGNSA. The CDR3 totals 12 residues. The full variable domain, with the rest looked up from reference TRBV7-2 and TRBJ1-5, is GAGVSQSPSNKVTEKGKDVELRCDPISGHTALYWYRQSLGQGLEFLIYFQGNSAPDKSGLPSDRFSAERTGGSVSTLTIQRTQQEDSAVYLCASSSRDQPQHFGDGTRLSIL.

The CDR3 protein is CASRDGWDYYGYTF. The CDR3 bases are TGTGCCAGCAGAGATGGGTGGGACTACTATGGCTACACCTTC. The genes are TRBV13 and TRBJ1-2; D may be TRBD1 (5 bases). The germline gives CDR1 PRHDT, CDR2 FYEKMQ (reference sequence). The CDR3 covers 14 residues. V was pared by 6 bases and J by 3 bases, with 14 bases between. The variable domain in full, with the rest retrieved from reference TRBV13 and TRBJ1-2, is AAGVIQSPRHLIKEKRETATLKCYPIPRHDTVYWYQQGPGQDPQFLISFYEKMQSDKGSIPDRFSAQQFSDYHSELNMSSLELGDSALYFCASRDGWDYYGYTFGSGTRLTVV.

V and J are TRBV19 and TRBJ2-7; D may be TRBD1 (5 bases). CDR1 and CDR2 (germline): LNHDA, SQIVND (reference sequence). The CDR3 totals 13 residues. V lost 3 bases and J 6 bases, leaving 12 bases between the germline ends. The CDR3 coding sequence is TGTGCCAGTAGTATTTATGTTAGGGGCGAGCAGTACTTC. Translation: CASSIYVRGEQYF.

The J gene is TRBJ1-1, the V gene TRBV28, with unresolved D. The CDR3 contains 14 residues. Germline V gene lookup returns CDR1 MDHEN and CDR2 SYDVKM. Between the trimmed V and J ends, which lost 3 bases and 3 bases, there was a span of 11 bases. CDR3 residues: CASSFRASHTEAFF. Here the CDR3 DNA reads TGTGCCAGCAGTTTCCGGGCCTCCCACACTGAAGCTTTCTTT. Using reference TRBV28 and TRBJ1-1 for the parts outside the CDR3, the full variable domain is DVKVTQSSRYLVKRTGEKVFLECVQDMDHENMFWYRQDPGLGLRLIYFSYDVKMKEKGDIPEGYSVSREKKERFSLILESASTNQTSMYLCASSFRASHTEAFFGQGTRLTVV.

This clone showed up just once. The chain links TRBV9 to TRBJ2-5, with 15 positions matching TRBD2. The CDR3 is 16 residues long. The ends lost 4 bases at V and 7 bases at J; junction bases unmatched: 8. Germline V gene sequence: CDR1 SGDLS, CDR2 YYNGEE. The CDR3 DNA is TGTGCCAGCAGCTCGGGACTAGCGGGGGGCTTGGGGACCCAGTACTTC. Protein: CASSSGLAGGLGTQYF.

The chain combines TRBV14 with TRBJ2-2; D is unclear. The V and J ends lost 2 bases and 1 base respectively, with 5 bases between them. Germline V gene data show CDR1 as SGHDN and CDR2 as FVKESK. This CDR3 is built from 14 residues. The chain's CDR3 is CASSQRGNTGELFF. The CDR3 nucleotides read TGTGCCAGCAGCCAAAGAGGGAACACCGGGGAGCTGTTTTTT.

This chain joins TRBV2 and TRBJ1-1; D is uncertain. V was cut by 4 bases and J by 0 bases, with 9 bases left in between. The CDR3 is 14 amino acids. The germline V gene encodes CDR1 SNHLY and CDR2 FYNNEI. CDR3 protein: CASSVAQVNTEAFF. The CDR3 DNA reads as TGTGCCAGCAGTGTGGCTCAGGTGAACACTGAAGCTTTCTTT.

V usage is TRBV20-1 and J usage is TRBJ2-1; D is undetermined. Deletions cut 6 bases from V and 5 bases from J, with 5 bases between. Germline CDR1 is DFQATT and CDR2 is SNEGSKA (reference sequence). The CDR3 has 10 residues. The CDR3 loop is CSAFDNEQFF. As DNA, the CDR3 is TGCAGTGCATTTGACAATGAGCAGTTCTTC.

V is TRBV4-1 and J is TRBJ1-5, with D possibly TRBD1 on 5 matching bases. V lost 3 bases and J 2 bases, leaving 17 bases between the germline ends. This CDR3 contains 17 residues. CDR1 is MGHRA, CDR2 YSYEKL, per germline. CDR3: CASSHFFREIGNQPQHF. The CDR3 DNA sequence: TGCGCCAGCAGCCATTTCTTCAGGGAGATTGGCAATCAGCCCCAGCATTTT.

This chain uses TRBV27 with TRBJ2-7; D is perhaps TRBD2 (6 bases). The CDR3 is 14 amino acids. V was pared by 2 bases and J by 0 bases, with 8 bases between. Germline V gene lookup returns CDR1 MNHEY and CDR2 SMNVEV (reference sequence). The CDR3 DNA sequence: TGTGCCAGCAGTTTACTAGCGAGCTCCTACGAGCAGTACTTC. Its protein is CASSLLASSYEQYF.

This chain uses TRBV29-1 with TRBJ1-1, with D possibly TRBD1 on 6 matching bases. CDR3 length: 15 amino acids. Germline-derived CDR1 and CDR2 are SQVTM and ANQGSEA. V was trimmed by 3 bases and J by 0 bases, leaving 14 bases between them. The CDR3 loop is CSVDFGTRMNTEAFF. The CDR3 nucleotides are TGCAGCGTTGATTTTGGGACACGGATGAACACTGAAGCTTTCTTT.